A selection of T cell receptor beta chains follows, all from one sample in a study of cytomegalovirus exposure and HLA in healthy donors. TCRdb's copy holds only in-frame clones and misses some; the assay was immunoSEQ multiplex PCR. Altogether around 190,000 clones are present, around 77% being singletons, with the ten largest covering just under 3%. Sequenced: PBMCs. Receptors were obtained from a woman aged 30 to 39 in good health and CMV-seronegative. The CDR3 runs from the conserved cysteine through the conserved F or W. The D gene is left open where the match is weak. Size is stated for part of the rows, as once, few or many counts, or as a class when the clone is expanded.

>TRBV10-3|TRBD1|.|14|TRBJ2-5
CAISGARGRETQYF
TGTGCCATCAGTGGGGCGAGGGGGCGGGAGACCCAGTACTTC
>TRBV9|TRBD2|.|16|TRBJ2-7
CASTPHSSGGFYEQYF
TGTGCCAGCACGCCCCACAGTAGCGGGGGATTCTACGAGCAGTACTTC
>TRBV30|.|.|16|TRBJ1-4
CAWSVELEAAHGELFF
TGTGCCTGGAGTGTAGAATTGGAGGCGGCCCATGGGGAACTGTTTTTT
>TRBV15|.|.|13|TRBJ1-1
CATSRGQAVRAFF
TGTGCCACCAGCAGAGGACAGGCCGTTCGGGCTTTCTTT
>TRBV6-5|.|.|13|TRBJ1-2
CASSYPSGDGYTF
TGTGCCAGCAGTTACCCCTCAGGGGATGGCTACACCTTC
>TRBV5-4|.|.|14|TRBJ1-1
CASSLSAMNTEAFF
TGTGCCAGCAGCTTGTCAGCGATGAACACTGAAGCTTTCTTT
>TRBV4-1|TRBD2|.|21|TRBJ2-1
CASSLPRGTSGGWSSYNEQFF
TGCGCCAGCAGCCTGCCACGTGGGACTAGCGGGGGATGGAGCTCCTACAATGAGCAGTTCTTC
>TRBV2|.|.|14|TRBJ1-1
CASRVGGANTEAFF
TGTGCCAGCAGGGTAGGGGGGGCGAACACTGAAGCTTTCTTT
>TRBV4-2|.|once|15|TRBJ1-4
CASSQGGDLIEKLFF
TGTGCCAGCAGCCAGGGGGGGGACTTGATCGAAAAACTGTTTTTT
>TRBV2|TRBD1|.|14|TRBJ1-1
CASSRRTGGAEAFF
TGTGCCAGCAGCCGAAGGACAGGGGGCGCTGAAGCTTTCTTT
>TRBV5-1|.|.|13|TRBJ1-2
CASSLEGVVGYTF
TGCGCCAGCAGCTTGGAAGGGGTTGTTGGCTACACCTTC
>TRBV30|TRBD1|.|15|TRBJ1-4
CAWRQGALANEKLFF
TGTGCCTGGCGGCAGGGGGCTTTAGCTAATGAAAAACTGTTTTTT
>TRBV2|.|.|14|TRBJ2-3
CASRTQGPGQPQYF
TGTGCCAGCAGGACGCAGGGGCCGGGTCAGCCCCAGTATTTT
>TRBV9|TRBD2|.|15|TRBJ2-1
CASSLGGGGNNEQFF
TGTGCCAGCAGCCTGGGGGGCGGGGGGAACAATGAGCAGTTCTTC
>TRBV18|.|.|12|TRBJ1-1
CASSGPRTEAFF
TGTGCCAGCTCAGGGCCCCGAACCGAAGCTTTCTTT
>TRBV6-5|.|.|14|TRBJ1-1
CASSYAGYNTEAFF
TGTGCCAGCAGTTACGCGGGTTATAACACTGAAGCTTTCTTT
>TRBV5-8|.|.|18|TRBJ1-5
CASSSRQALPWGNQPQHF
TGTGCCAGCAGCTCGAGACAGGCTCTGCCTTGGGGCAATCAGCCCCAGCATTTT
>TRBV11-3|TRBD2|.|20|TRBJ2-1
CASSLATRLAGGATYNEQFF
TGTGCCAGCAGCTTAGCCACGCGGCTAGCGGGGGGGGCCACCTACAATGAGCAGTTCTTC
>TRBV11-2|TRBD1|.|15|TRBJ2-7
CASSLGDRLKYEQYF
TGTGCCAGCAGCTTAGGGGACAGACTTAAATACGAGCAGTACTTC
>TRBV30|.|.|16|TRBJ2-1
CAWSPIQGIVRNEQFF
TGTGCCTGGAGCCCCATCCAGGGGATTGTTCGGAATGAGCAGTTCTTC
>TRBV5-4|.|.|12|TRBJ2-7
CASSPVSGEQYF
TGTGCCAGCAGTCCCGTATCGGGTGAGCAGTACTTC
>TRBV2|TRBD1|.|15|TRBJ2-7
CASRKDRGQTYEQYF
TGTGCCAGCAGGAAGGACAGGGGGCAGACCTACGAGCAGTACTTC
>TRBV6-1|.|.|14|TRBJ1-4
CASSEEYYNEKLFF
TGTGCCAGCAGTGAAGAGTACTATAATGAAAAACTGTTTTTT
>TRBV28|.|.|13|TRBJ2-7
CASSLRVPYEQYF
TGTGCCAGCAGTTTACGGGTCCCCTACGAGCAGTACTTC
>TRBV13|.|.|15|TRBJ2-1
CASSITSGGHNEQFF
TGTGCCAGCAGCATAACATCCGGAGGGCACAATGAGCAGTTCTTC
>TRBV27|TRBD1|.|15|TRBJ2-7
CASSLGTGGRYEQYF
TGTGCCAGCAGTTTGGGAACAGGGGGTCGGTACGAGCAGTACTTC
>TRBV29-1|.|few|12|TRBJ2-3
CSVDRRADTQYF
TGCAGCGTTGATCGCAGGGCGGATACGCAGTATTTT